The source of this TCR beta chain is a study of cytomegalovirus exposure and HLA in healthy donors. The germline V and J ends were trimmed by 5 bases and 2 bases, with 12 bases remaining between them. This CDR3 comprises 14 residues. Germline V gene sequence: CDR1 SGHTA, CDR2 FQGNSA. With 60 Vbeta and 13 Jbeta primers, the PCR was carried out. Sequencing used immunoSEQ multiplex PCR; TCRdb keeps in-frame clones, though not all of them. The sample holds tens of thousands of clones, around 76% seen once. The specimen was PBMCs. V gene TRBV7-2 combines with J gene TRBJ1-2; D may be TRBD1 (6 bases). The source is a man aged 25 to 40 in good health and CMV-seropositive. The CDR3 nucleotides read TGTGCCAGCAGCCGAATGCAGGGGAACTATGGCTACACCTTC. Translated, it gives CASSRMQGNYGYTF.